A single sample gave rise to the 13 T cell receptor beta chains below, sequenced in a study of T cell responses to AZD1222 COVID-19 vaccine. This table comes from immunoSEQ multiplex PCR, and its TCRdb copy is limited to in-frame clones, with some not included. This sample yields 100,000 to 150,000 clones, of which approximately 88% are seen a single time; 7.6% belongs to the top ten. The material was peripheral blood, obtained on day 0 of AZD1222 vaccination. These receptors originate from an adult in good health.

The CDR3: CASSLSRGGPEPQHF. The CDR3 coding sequence is TGTGCCAGCAGTTTATCTCGAGGGGGTCCTGAGCCCCAGCATTTT. This chain links TRBV27 with TRBJ1-5; D is possibly TRBD1 (6 bases). Germline lookup yields CDR1 MNHEY and CDR2 SMNVEV (reference sequence). This CDR3 contains 15 residues. With 0 bases removed from V and 8 bases from J, the gap between germline ends came to 14 bases.

The sample holds a few counts of this clone. The chain uses TRBV7-9 and TRBJ2-7; 7 bases align to TRBD1. V lost 0 bases and J lost 12; bases outside the gene matches: 8. From germline, CDR1 is SEHNR and CDR2 FQNEAQ (reference sequence). This CDR3 contains 13 residues. The chain's CDR3 is CASSLAGQRSSYF. The DNA for the CDR3 is TGTGCCAGCAGCTTAGCGGGACAGCGCAGCTCGTACTTC. Filled out from reference TRBV7-9 and TRBJ2-7, the complete variable domain reads DTGVSQNPRHKITKRGQNVTFRCDPISEHNRLYWYRQTLGQGPEFLTYFQNEAQLEKSRLLSDRFSAERPKGSFSTLEIQRTEQGDSAMYLCASSLAGQRSSYFGPGTRLTVT.

This chain links TRBV2 with TRBJ1-1; D unresolved. Germline V gives CDR1 SNHLY, CDR2 FYNNEI. V shed 9 bases and J shed 1 base, with 9 bases lying between them. The CDR3 is 12 residues long. The CDR3 here is CARSDGNTEAFF. DNA for the CDR3: TGTGCCAGATCGGACGGGAACACTGAAGCTTTCTTT. Full variable domain (remainder filled in from reference TRBV2 and TRBJ1-1): EPEVTQTPSHQVTQMGQEVILRCVPISNHLYFYWYRQILGQKVEFLVSFYNNEISEKSEIFDDQFSVERPDGSNFTLKIRSTKLEDSAMYFCARSDGNTEAFFGQGTRLTVV.

The chain carries TRBV7-9 and TRBJ2-7, with D perhaps being TRBD1 or TRBD2 (5 bases each). CDR3 size: 12 residues. Trimming removed 5 bases from V and 12 bases from J, with 17 bases in between. Germline lookup yields CDR1 SEHNR and CDR2 FQNEAQ (reference sequence). CDR3: CASSLGWDLWYF. The CDR3, as DNA: TGTGCCAGCAGCCTGGGGTGGGACCTCTGGTACTTC.

The chain has TRBV28 and TRBJ2-7, with TRBD1 matching over 8 bases. This CDR3 has 16 residues. The J segment lost 3 bases and the V segment lost 5 bases, leaving 12 bases of the junction unmatched. Germline CDR1 reads MDHEN; CDR2 reads SYDVKM. CDR3 loop: CASSPTPGQGSYEQYF. CDR3 nucleotide sequence: TGTGCCAGCAGTCCGACGCCTGGACAGGGAAGCTACGAGCAGTACTTC.

This chain uses TRBV5-1 with TRBJ1-5, with a possible D match to TRBD1 (6 bases). Trimming cost V 2 bases and J 8 bases, with 14 bases left between them. This CDR3 spans 14 amino acids. CDR1 and CDR2 (germline): SGHRS, YFSETQ. The CDR3 DNA is TGCGCCAGCAGCTTAGGAACAGGGCAGGAGCCCCAGCATTTT. Translating gives CASSLGTGQEPQHF.

V and J are TRBV5-4 and TRBJ2-5; a weak D match, TRBD1 (6 bases). This CDR3 is 15 amino acids long. V lost 0 bases to trimming and J lost 2 bases, with 11 bases between them. Per the germline V gene, CDR1 is SGHNT and CDR2 is YYREEE (reference sequence). The CDR3 is CASSLGGQNQETQYF. For the CDR3, the DNA is TGTGCCAGCAGCTTGGGCGGACAGAATCAAGAGACCCAGTACTTC.

This clone was seen once. The V gene is TRBV30, the J gene TRBJ1-4; maybe TRBD1 (5 bases). Trimming removed 1 base from V and 5 bases from J, with 17 bases in between. The germline CDR1 and CDR2 sequences are GTSNPN and SVGIG (reference sequence). The CDR3 is 16 amino acids. The CDR3 DNA follows: TGTGCCTGGAGTGGGGCGCAGGGTTCGCGGAATGAAAAACTGTTTTTT. It codes for CAWSGAQGSRNEKLFF.

V gene TRBV27 combines with J gene TRBJ2-7; D not resolved. The CDR3 is 14 residues long. Germline V gives CDR1 MNHEY, CDR2 SMNVEV (reference sequence). V was shortened by 3 bases and J by 0 bases, with 9 bases between the two germline ends. This chain's CDR3 is CASSLERRSYEQYF. The CDR3 nucleotides read TGTGCCAGCAGTTTGGAGCGCCGCTCCTACGAGCAGTACTTC.

This chain uses TRBV5-8 with TRBJ1-5, with D unclear. CDR3 length equals 14 residues. V was trimmed by 0 bases and J by 7 bases, leaving 11 bases between them. Germline CDR1 and CDR2: SGHTS and YDEGEE. The CDR3 region has the DNA TGTGCCAGCAGCTTGGTTGGGGTGATCCAGCCCCAGCATTTT. It translates to CASSLVGVIQPQHF.

This chain connects TRBV5-1 to TRBJ2-1, with TRBD2 matching over 13 bases. Trimming at V came to 5 bases and at J to 3 bases, leaving 8 bases not matched to a gene. CDR1 and CDR2 (germline): SGHRS, YFSETQ. This CDR3 spans 17 amino acids. CDR3: CASRLGTSGTLYNEQFF. CDR3 coding DNA: TGCGCCAGCAGGCTTGGGACTAGCGGGACCCTCTACAATGAGCAGTTCTTC.

The chain links TRBV29-1 to TRBJ1-3, with TRBD1 as a possible D gene (5 bases). CDR1 SQVTM and CDR2 ANQGSEA come from the germline V gene. The CDR3 extends over 13 amino acids. Trimming took 2 bases from V and 3 from J, leaving 8 bases between them. The CDR3 sequence is CSVEQGLGNTIYF. The CDR3 DNA reads as TGCAGCGTTGAACAGGGACTTGGAAACACCATATATTTT.

The genes are TRBV2 and TRBJ1-3, with D maybe TRBD1 (6 bases). The CDR3 is 15 amino acids. Trimming removed 2 bases at V and 7 bases at J, with 15 bases between. Per the germline V gene, CDR1 is SNHLY and CDR2 is FYNNEI. The DNA for the CDR3 is TGTGCCAGCAGTGAACAGGGACATAAGGAGAACACCATATATTTT. Translated, it gives CASSEQGHKENTIYF.